The source of this T cell receptor beta chain is a study of shared clonotypes between healthy human individuals. Notes on the study in general: The generation probabilities recorded for non-shared clonotypes fell below those of clonotypes shared by all four donors.

Comments on this clone: Its antigen is currently unknown.

The V and J ends lost 0 bases and 3 bases respectively, with 12 bases between them. This CDR3 comprises 14 residues. Germline loops: CDR1 GTSNPN, CDR2 SVGIG (reference sequence). Assay: immunoSEQ multiplex PCR; the TCRdb copy retains only in-frame clones and omits some. This table has about 2 million clones, just under 95% appearing once. CD8 cells regarded as naive lacked CD45RO, were positively chosen for CCR7, and omitted terminally differentiated effector memory CD45RA+ cells. The J gene is TRBJ2-7, the V gene TRBV30; D is unresolved. The sequence was collected from a man between 18 and 35 years old in good health. Material: naive CD8+ T cells sorted from blood. This CDR3 is CAWSVRPPHYEQYF. The CDR3 bases are TGTGCCTGGAGTGTACGACCCCCTCACTACGAGCAGTACTTC.